A selection of T cell receptor beta chains follows, all from one sample in a study of cytomegalovirus exposure and HLA in healthy donors. Generated by immunoSEQ multiplex PCR, the TCRdb table keeps only in-frame clones and is missing some. The data show roughly 220,000 clones, just under 70% seen once. The sequenced sample consisted of PBMCs. The receptors stem from a man between 40 and 49 years old in good health and CMV-seropositive. CDR3s include the opening cysteine and the closing phenylalanine or tryptophan. Fields, in order: CDR3 protein, CDR3 DNA, J gene, clone size, D gene, V gene. The D gene is left open where the match is weak. Part of the rows lack a size; the others show once, few, many or a class for expanded clones.

cdr3_aa: CASSREGQGDVGYTF; cdr3_nt: TGTGCCAGCAGCCGGGAGGGACAGGGGGATGTAGGCTACACCTTC; j_call: TRBJ1-2; clone_size: -; d_call: TRBD1; v_call: TRBV4-2
cdr3_aa: CASRPGTGATNEKLFF; cdr3_nt: TGTGCCAGCAGGCCTGGGACGGGGGCAACTAATGAAAAACTGTTTTTT; j_call: TRBJ1-4; clone_size: few; d_call: -; v_call: TRBV28
cdr3_aa: CASSPRAGPGELFF; cdr3_nt: TGTGCCAGTTCCCCCCGCGCGGGTCCCGGGGAGCTGTTTTTT; j_call: TRBJ2-2; clone_size: -; d_call: -; v_call: TRBV19
cdr3_aa: CASSPRILAGVRSYNEQFF; cdr3_nt: TGTGCCAGCAGCCCGAGAATACTAGCGGGGGTAAGATCCTACAATGAGCAGTTCTTC; j_call: TRBJ2-1; clone_size: once; d_call: TRBD2; v_call: TRBV5-4
cdr3_aa: CATGSQGVETQYF; cdr3_nt: TGTGCCACAGGCTCACAGGGGGTAGAGACCCAGTACTTC; j_call: TRBJ2-5; clone_size: -; d_call: TRBD1; v_call: TRBV28
cdr3_aa: CASSGDSPGGYTF; cdr3_nt: TGTGCCAGCAGTGGGGACAGTCCCGGTGGCTACACCTTC; j_call: TRBJ1-2; clone_size: -; d_call: TRBD1; v_call: TRBV2
cdr3_aa: CASSLVASGGRDTQYF; cdr3_nt: TGTGCCAGCAGCTTAGTGGCTAGCGGGGGGAGAGATACGCAGTATTTT; j_call: TRBJ2-3; clone_size: -; d_call: TRBD2; v_call: TRBV7-2
cdr3_aa: CASSSTSGGKNEQFF; cdr3_nt: TGTGCCAGCAGCTCGACTAGCGGGGGGAAGAATGAGCAGTTCTTC; j_call: TRBJ2-1; clone_size: -; d_call: TRBD2; v_call: TRBV7-9
cdr3_aa: CASSPRLAGGIYEQYF; cdr3_nt: TGTGCCAGCAGCCCTCGACTAGCGGGGGGGATTTACGAGCAGTACTTC; j_call: TRBJ2-7; clone_size: -; d_call: TRBD2; v_call: TRBV7-2
cdr3_aa: CASSLETGEAFF; cdr3_nt: TGCGCCAGCAGCTTAGAAACAGGTGAAGCTTTCTTT; j_call: TRBJ1-1; clone_size: -; d_call: -; v_call: TRBV5-1
cdr3_aa: CASSMGREHYGYTF; cdr3_nt: TGTGCCAGTAGTATGGGCAGGGAACATTATGGCTACACCTTC; j_call: TRBJ1-2; clone_size: -; d_call: -; v_call: TRBV19
cdr3_aa: CASSVRQGTYEQYF; cdr3_nt: TGTGCCAGCAGCGTTCGACAGGGAACCTACGAGCAGTACTTC; j_call: TRBJ2-7; clone_size: -; d_call: TRBD1; v_call: TRBV4-2
cdr3_aa: CAWSGQMNTEAFF; cdr3_nt: TGTGCCTGGTCGGGACAGATGAACACTGAAGCTTTCTTT; j_call: TRBJ1-1; clone_size: -; d_call: TRBD1; v_call: TRBV30
cdr3_aa: CAISESGAGVTDTQYF; cdr3_nt: TGTGCCATCAGTGAGTCTGGAGCGGGGGTTACAGATACGCAGTATTTT; j_call: TRBJ2-3; clone_size: -; d_call: TRBD2; v_call: TRBV10-3
cdr3_aa: CASSRPKGTANTGELFF; cdr3_nt: TGTGCCAGCAGCCGGCCCAAGGGGACAGCGAACACCGGGGAGCTGTTTTTT; j_call: TRBJ2-2; clone_size: -; d_call: TRBD1; v_call: TRBV7-6
cdr3_aa: CASSQQDGSGGTGSYEQYF; cdr3_nt: TGCGCCAGCAGCCAGCAAGATGGGTCCGGGGGGACAGGGTCCTACGAGCAGTACTTC; j_call: TRBJ2-7; clone_size: -; d_call: TRBD1; v_call: TRBV4-1
cdr3_aa: CASSEREGKTQYF; cdr3_nt: TGTGCCAGCAGTGAGAGGGAAGGGAAGACCCAGTACTTC; j_call: TRBJ2-5; clone_size: -; d_call: -; v_call: TRBV2
cdr3_aa: CASSLTPTGNTEAFF; cdr3_nt: TGTGCCAGTAGCCTTACCCCGACAGGGAACACTGAAGCTTTCTTT; j_call: TRBJ1-1; clone_size: -; d_call: -; v_call: TRBV19
cdr3_aa: CASSSAGSYNEQFF; cdr3_nt: TGTGCCAGCAGTTCGGCGGGCTCCTACAATGAGCAGTTCTTC; j_call: TRBJ2-1; clone_size: -; d_call: -; v_call: TRBV27
cdr3_aa: CASSQDDQGSTPSGELFF; cdr3_nt: TGCGCCAGCAGCCAAGATGATCAGGGCTCAACGCCATCCGGGGAGCTGTTTTTT; j_call: TRBJ2-2; clone_size: few; d_call: -; v_call: TRBV4-1
cdr3_aa: CASRGTGDQGYTF; cdr3_nt: TGTGCCAGCAGGGGGACAGGGGATCAAGGCTACACCTTC; j_call: TRBJ1-2; clone_size: few; d_call: TRBD1; v_call: TRBV6-5
cdr3_aa: CASNGQGSYEQYF; cdr3_nt: TGTGCCAGCAACGGACAGGGCTCGTACGAGCAGTACTTC; j_call: TRBJ2-7; clone_size: -; d_call: TRBD1; v_call: TRBV5-6
cdr3_aa: CASSRTLNTEAFF; cdr3_nt: TGTGCCAGCAGTAGAACTTTGAACACTGAAGCTTTCTTT; j_call: TRBJ1-1; clone_size: -; d_call: -; v_call: TRBV28
cdr3_aa: CASSPRQSNYGYTF; cdr3_nt: TGTGCCAGCTCACCACGGCAGTCTAACTATGGCTACACCTTC; j_call: TRBJ1-2; clone_size: -; d_call: -; v_call: TRBV18
cdr3_aa: CASNRGRGATNEKLFF; cdr3_nt: TGTGCCAGTAATCGGGGCAGGGGGGCAACTAATGAAAAACTGTTTTTT; j_call: TRBJ1-4; clone_size: once; d_call: TRBD1; v_call: TRBV19
cdr3_aa: CASSQKILSETQYF; cdr3_nt: TGCGCCAGCAGCCAAAAAATCCTTTCGGAGACCCAGTACTTC; j_call: TRBJ2-5; clone_size: -; d_call: -; v_call: TRBV4-3
cdr3_aa: CASSPRVGGLTQYF; cdr3_nt: TGTGCCAGCAGCCCCCGCGTAGGAGGGCTTACGCAGTATTTT; j_call: TRBJ2-3; clone_size: -; d_call: -; v_call: TRBV7-2
cdr3_aa: CASSPGTGLTYEQYF; cdr3_nt: TGTGCCAGCAGCCCCGGGACAGGGCTCACCTACGAGCAGTACTTC; j_call: TRBJ2-7; clone_size: -; d_call: TRBD1; v_call: TRBV7-6
cdr3_aa: CASSQVGQGARYGYTF; cdr3_nt: TGCGCCAGCAGCCAAGTGGGACAGGGGGCGAGGTATGGCTACACCTTC; j_call: TRBJ1-2; clone_size: few; d_call: TRBD1; v_call: TRBV4-1
cdr3_aa: CASSRRQGARNEQFF; cdr3_nt: TGTGCCAGCAGCCGTCGACAGGGCGCACGCAATGAGCAGTTCTTC; j_call: TRBJ2-1; clone_size: -; d_call: TRBD1; v_call: TRBV5-8
cdr3_aa: CASTIRPGTYGYTF; cdr3_nt: TGTGCCAGCACCATACGCCCAGGGACTTATGGCTACACCTTC; j_call: TRBJ1-2; clone_size: -; d_call: -; v_call: TRBV5-8
cdr3_aa: CASRQGSGEEKLFF; cdr3_nt: TGTGCCAGCAGGCAGGGTAGCGGGGAGGAAAAACTGTTTTTT; j_call: TRBJ1-4; clone_size: once; d_call: -; v_call: TRBV2
cdr3_aa: CSVGQGYTEAFF; cdr3_nt: TGCAGCGTGGGACAGGGGTACACTGAAGCTTTCTTT; j_call: TRBJ1-1; clone_size: -; d_call: TRBD1; v_call: TRBV29-1
cdr3_aa: CASTKYRPTGTNTGELFF; cdr3_nt: TGTGCCAGCACCAAGTACCGCCCGACAGGGACGAACACCGGGGAGCTGTTTTTT; j_call: TRBJ2-2; clone_size: -; d_call: TRBD1; v_call: TRBV27
cdr3_aa: CASSPGTGVDEQYF; cdr3_nt: TGTGCCAGCTCACCCGGGACAGGGGTGGACGAGCAGTACTTC; j_call: TRBJ2-7; clone_size: -; d_call: TRBD1; v_call: TRBV18
cdr3_aa: CASSLGGFPYTDTQYF; cdr3_nt: TGTGCCAGCAGCTTAGGAGGGTTCCCCTACACAGATACGCAGTATTTT; j_call: TRBJ2-3; clone_size: -; d_call: -; v_call: TRBV7-9
cdr3_aa: CASSVVLRDTEAFF; cdr3_nt: TGTGCCAGCAGTGTTGTCCTTCGGGACACTGAAGCTTTCTTT; j_call: TRBJ1-1; clone_size: few; d_call: -; v_call: TRBV6-5
cdr3_aa: CASRTHLGQISYEQYF; cdr3_nt: TGCGCCAGCCGGACGCATTTGGGACAGATCTCCTACGAGCAGTACTTC; j_call: TRBJ2-7; clone_size: -; d_call: TRBD1; v_call: TRBV5-1
cdr3_aa: CASSLTRGTGNEQYF; cdr3_nt: TGTGCCAGCAGCCTTACTCGGGGGACAGGGAACGAGCAGTACTTC; j_call: TRBJ2-7; clone_size: -; d_call: TRBD1; v_call: TRBV7-2
cdr3_aa: CASSSLKTAYGYTF; cdr3_nt: TGTGCCAGCAGCTCCTTGAAGACTGCGTATGGCTACACCTTC; j_call: TRBJ1-2; clone_size: -; d_call: -; v_call: TRBV5-6
cdr3_aa: CASSYDVRNTEAFF; cdr3_nt: TGTGCCAGCAGTTACGATGTGAGGAACACTGAAGCTTTCTTT; j_call: TRBJ1-1; clone_size: -; d_call: -; v_call: TRBV6-5